One and the same sample provided the 4 T cell receptor beta chains below, sequenced in a study of control samples from healthy donors and cancer patients. Sequencing used immunoSEQ multiplex PCR; TCRdb keeps in-frame clones, though not all of them. This sample yields 140,000 to 150,000 clones, of which around nine tenths are seen a single time; about 4.9% belongs to the top ten. The source material was blood. These receptor sequences come from a man younger than 45 in good health.

The rearrangement links TRBV7-8 to TRBJ2-7; D uncertain. V was cut by 2 bases and J by 3 bases, with 8 bases left in between. This CDR3 comprises 13 residues. CDR1 and CDR2 (germline): SGHVS, FQNEAQ. As DNA, the CDR3 is TGTGCCAGCAGCTTACGCTGGAGCTACGAGCAGTACTTC. It specifies CASSLRWSYEQYF.

This chain connects TRBV5-4 to TRBJ1-3; D may be TRBD1 (5 bases). The ends were cut back, 5 bases at V and 16 bases at J, with 19 bases in the middle. This CDR3 spans 12 amino acids. CDR1 is SGHNT and CDR2 is YYREEE in the germline V gene (reference sequence). This CDR3 is CASSTGTGVVYF. The CDR3 DNA sequence: TGTGCCAGCAGTACCGGGACCGGGGTAGTTTATTTT.

V is TRBV6-2 or TRBV6-3 and J is TRBJ2-4; 8 nucleotides match TRBD1. V was pared by 2 bases and J by 6 bases, with 6 bases of the junction left unmatched. This CDR3 has 15 residues. Germline CDR1 is MNHEY and CDR2 is SVGEGT. The DNA for the CDR3 is TGTGCCAGCAGTTACAGCGGCAGGGGGCTAAACATTCAGTACTTC. It specifies CASSYSGRGLNIQYF.

The V call is TRBV7-2, the J call TRBJ2-5; D unresolved. Between the trimmed V and J ends, which lost 1 base and 2 bases, there was a span of 5 bases. Germline-derived CDR1 and CDR2 are SGHTA and FQGNSA. The CDR3 covers 13 residues. The CDR3 DNA follows: TGTGCCAGCAGCTTAGACCATCAAGAGACCCAGTACTTC. Its protein product is CASSLDHQETQYF.